This TCR beta chain was sequenced during a study of T cell repertoires in aging, cancer and after chemotherapy. Overall study: Donor ages fell into six groups from 30 or younger up to 70 or older.

Amplification of TCR beta used genomic DNA extracted from peripheral blood. Details on this clonotype: What it recognizes is unknown.

Findings and limits, study-wide: In cancer patients, declining TCR diversity with age involved lost richness and lost evenness.

This CDR3 is built from 16 residues. CDR1 and CDR2 from the germline V gene are SGHNT and YENEEA. The V gene end was trimmed by 1 base and the J gene end by 5 bases; junction bases not matched to a gene: 7. TRB rearrangements spanning V, D and J were amplified using mixed TRB-A/B primers. TCRdb used MiXCR to reprocess the multiplex PCR reads, holding one entry per CDR3 protein. The sample holds roughly 6,800 distinct CDR3 sequences; around 33% are singletons and the top ten take 40% to 45%. The chain recombines TRBV11-3 with TRBJ1-1; 10 positions match TRBD1. The origin of this receptor is a human donor in good health. Sequencing was carried out using blood. CDR3 DNA sequence: TGTGCCAGCAGCTTAGGGGACAGGGGACGGAGGACTGAAGCTTTCTTT. Encoded protein: CASSLGDRGRRTEAFF.